These T cell receptor beta chains were read from a single sample in a study of blood T cell repertoires in COVID-19. Measured with immunoSEQ multiplex PCR; TCRdb has only the in-frame clones, and not every one. This table has about 91,000 clones, 88% appearing once. Sequencing used peripheral blood. The receptors were sampled from a woman in her 70s with acute or convalescent COVID-19. Both conserved end residues are part of each CDR3. The D gene is left open where the match is weak. Size values are once, few and many counts, or a class for expanded clones, and some rows have none.

D gene | J gene | clone size | V gene | CDR3 protein | CDR3 DNA
TRBD2 | TRBJ2-1 | NA | TRBV7-3 | CASSLGPSGRYNEQFF | TGTGCCAGCAGCTTAGGTCCTAGCGGGAGGTACAATGAGCAGTTCTTC
NA | TRBJ2-1 | few | TRBV4-1 | CASSQAGIGNNEQFF | TGCGCCAGCAGCCAAGCGGGGATAGGGAACAATGAGCAGTTCTTC
NA | TRBJ1-6 | NA | TRBV7-2 | CASSLWGDSPLHF | TGTGCCAGCAGCTTATGGGGGGATTCACCCCTCCACTTT
TRBD2 | TRBJ2-3 | NA | TRBV4-1 | CASSQVLAGADTQYF | TGCGCCAGCAGCCAAGTGCTAGCGGGAGCAGATACGCAGTATTTT
NA | TRBJ2-7 | once | TRBV5-4 | CASSLGGGLREQYF | TGTGCCAGCAGCTTGGGAGGGGGTTTGCGCGAGCAGTACTTC
NA | TRBJ2-7 | NA | TRBV12-3/TRBV12-4 | CASSRGVWEQYF | TGTGCCAGCAGCCGCGGGGTGTGGGAGCAGTACTTC
TRBD2 | TRBJ2-7 | NA | TRBV4-1 | CASSQFPRLAGTDSYEQYF | TGCGCCAGCAGCCAATTTCCGAGACTAGCGGGGACCGATTCCTACGAGCAGTACTTC
TRBD1 | TRBJ2-3 | NA | TRBV7-3 | CASSPDRTGPLSDTQYF | TGTGCCAGCAGCCCCGACCGGACAGGGCCGCTCTCAGATACGCAGTATTTT
NA | TRBJ2-1 | NA | TRBV5-1 | CASSLPTSYGEQFF | TGCGCCAGCAGCTTGCCGACTAGTTACGGTGAGCAGTTCTTC
TRBD1 | TRBJ1-6 | NA | TRBV11-2 | CASSPRQGVDSPLHF | TGTGCCAGCAGCCCACGACAGGGGGTTGATTCACCCCTCCACTTT
NA | TRBJ2-3 | NA | TRBV10-3 | CAISESTSTDTQYF | TGTGCCATCAGTGAGTCAACTAGCACAGATACGCAGTATTTT
TRBD1 | TRBJ1-2 | NA | TRBV30 | CAWSGGVWTGEHYGYTF | TGTGCCTGGAGTGGGGGAGTGTGGACAGGGGAACACTATGGCTACACCTTC
TRBD1 | TRBJ1-5 | NA | TRBV27 | CASSTTGRSNQPQHF | TGTGCCAGCAGTACGACAGGGAGAAGCAATCAGCCCCAGCATTTT
NA | TRBJ1-4 | few | TRBV19 | CASGQSNEKLFF | TGTGCCAGTGGGCAGAGTAATGAAAAACTGTTTTTT
TRBD1 | TRBJ2-1 | NA | TRBV19 | CASSISGQGAYEQFF | TGTGCCAGTAGTATTTCTGGGCAGGGGGCATATGAGCAGTTCTTC
NA | TRBJ1-1 | NA | TRBV5-1 | CASSLEAGRRTEAFF | TGCGCCAGCAGCTTGGAGGCGGGGCGGCGAACTGAAGCTTTCTTT
TRBD1 | TRBJ1-4 | once | TRBV15 | CATSRKRTGGSTNEKLFF | TGTGCCACCAGCAGAAAAAGGACAGGGGGCTCGACTAATGAAAAACTGTTTTTT
NA | TRBJ1-2 | NA | TRBV4-1 | CASSQVLAASYGYTF | TGCGCCAGCAGCCAAGTATTAGCAGCCAGCTATGGCTACACCTTC
NA | TRBJ1-5 | NA | TRBV18 | CASSPPAGLVDQPQHF | TGTGCCAGCTCACCACCGGCAGGGTTGGTCGATCAGCCCCAGCATTTT
NA | TRBJ1-2 | NA | TRBV7-8 | CASSLGAQGNYGYTF | TGTGCCAGCAGCTTGGGAGCCCAGGGGAACTATGGCTACACCTTC
NA | TRBJ1-2 | NA | TRBV28 | CASRRLTANYGYTF | TGTGCCAGCAGAAGACTGACAGCTAACTATGGCTACACCTTC
TRBD1 | TRBJ1-2 | few | TRBV10-3 | CAISVSGQGYYGYTF | TGTGCCATCAGTGTTTCAGGACAGGGTTACTATGGCTACACCTTC
NA | TRBJ2-7 | NA | TRBV6-5 | CASSKETESLYEQYF | TGTGCCAGCAGTAAGGAGACAGAGAGTCTCTACGAGCAGTACTTC
NA | TRBJ1-2 | once | TRBV20-1 | CSASNRDGYTF | TGCAGTGCTTCGAACAGAGATGGCTACACCTTC
NA | TRBJ2-2 | NA | TRBV28 | CASTPQGYTGELFF | TGTGCCAGTACACCGCAGGGATACACCGGGGAGCTGTTTTTT
NA | TRBJ2-3 | NA | TRBV3-1/TRBV3-2 | CASSQEFFSRDTQYF | TGTGCCAGCAGCCAAGAATTTTTCTCTAGGGATACGCAGTATTTT
TRBD1 | TRBJ1-4 | NA | TRBV5-4 | CASSSTGPNEKLFF | TGTGCCAGCAGCTCGACAGGGCCGAATGAAAAACTGTTTTTT
NA | TRBJ1-2 | NA | TRBV18 | CASSPDNIKSYGYTF | TGTGCCAGCTCACCGGACAACATTAAGAGCTATGGCTACACCTTC
NA | TRBJ1-3 | NA | TRBV29-1 | CSATTDLSGNTIYF | TGCAGCGCTACGACAGATCTCTCTGGAAACACCATATATTTT
TRBD1 | TRBJ1-5 | NA | TRBV28 | CASSLSAGGSQPQHF | TGTGCCAGCAGTTTATCGGCAGGGGGTAGTCAGCCCCAGCATTTT
NA | TRBJ2-3 | NA | TRBV7-3 | CASSLEVADTQYF | TGTGCCAGCAGCTTAGAGGTAGCGGATACGCAGTATTTT
TRBD1 | TRBJ1-2 | NA | TRBV5-4 | CASSNGQGAGGYTF | TGTGCCAGCAGCAACGGACAGGGGGCGGGAGGCTACACCTTC
NA | TRBJ2-3 | NA | TRBV24-1 | CATSDPGVGGSTDTQYF | TGTGCCACCAGTGATCCGGGTGTAGGTGGGTCCACAGATACGCAGTATTTT
TRBD1 | TRBJ1-2 | NA | TRBV15 | CATSRDHPGGFGYTF | TGTGCCACCAGCAGAGATCATCCAGGGGGCTTTGGTTACACCTTC
TRBD2 | TRBJ2-1 | NA | TRBV19 | CASRGRDSYNEQFF | TGTGCCAGTAGAGGGAGGGACTCCTACAATGAGCAGTTCTTC
TRBD2 | TRBJ2-1 | once | TRBV5-1 | CASSLLAGGQYNEQFF | TGCGCCAGCAGCTTGCTAGCGGGAGGACAATACAATGAGCAGTTCTTC
TRBD2 | TRBJ2-1 | NA | TRBV5-4 | CASSLAPSGGYNEQFF | TGTGCCAGCAGCTTGGCCCCTAGCGGGGGATACAATGAGCAGTTCTTC
NA | TRBJ2-1 | NA | TRBV12-3/TRBV12-4 | CASSPDYFEGFF | TGTGCCAGCAGTCCGGACTACTTCGAGGGGTTCTTC
NA | TRBJ2-3 | NA | TRBV11-2 | CASSFGEGRADTQYF | TGTGCCAGCAGCTTCGGGGAAGGGAGAGCAGATACGCAGTATTTT
NA | TRBJ2-1 | few | TRBV28 | CASSSGVSYNEQFF | TGTGCCAGCAGTTCGGGGGTCTCCTACAATGAGCAGTTCTTC
NA | TRBJ2-3 | NA | TRBV7-3 | CASSLFVSGSTDTQYF | TGTGCCAGCAGCTTGTTTGTTAGCGGCAGCACAGATACGCAGTATTTT
TRBD1 | TRBJ2-7 | NA | TRBV7-8 | CASSSKPGQGAPEQYF | TGTGCCAGCAGCTCCAAACCGGGACAGGGAGCCCCAGAGCAGTACTTC
TRBD2 | TRBJ2-3 | NA | TRBV27 | CASSSLGLLTDTQYF | TGTGCCAGCAGTTCTCTGGGACTACTTACAGATACGCAGTATTTT
NA | TRBJ2-1 | NA | TRBV11-1 | CASSLAGEDEQFF | TGTGCCAGCAGCTTAGCAGGGGAGGATGAGCAGTTCTTC
NA | TRBJ2-1 | NA | TRBV6-5 | CASSSIDSGASEQFF | TGTGCCAGCAGTTCCATAGACAGTGGGGCCTCCGAGCAGTTCTTC
NA | TRBJ2-5 | NA | TRBV7-2 | CASSLDPGVETQYF | TGTGCCAGCAGCTTAGACCCAGGCGTGGAGACCCAGTACTTC
NA | TRBJ2-1 | once | TRBV5-1 | CASSYRTFHEQFF | TGCGCCAGCAGCTATAGGACATTTCATGAGCAGTTCTTC
NA | TRBJ2-5 | NA | TRBV5-6 | CASSRGLHQETQYF | TGTGCCAGCAGCCGCGGACTGCACCAAGAGACCCAGTACTTC
NA | TRBJ2-7 | NA | TRBV6-6 | CASSSQGYEQYF | TGTGCCAGCAGTTCACAGGGCTACGAGCAGTACTTC